The clone carrying this T cell receptor (beta chain) was counted at least ten times. The antigen remains unidentified. This record belongs to a study of molecular identifiers for immune sequencing clone quantification. Study outcomes and limitations: In a background of under 1.3 million naive cells, spiked Jurkat TCR RNA from one cell was reportedly detectable. Barcodes shared by identical TCR molecules could lead to underestimated sizes of highly expanded clones.

Germline trimming cut 3 bases from V and 5 bases from J; bases unmatched to any gene: 2. The CDR3 is 13 residues long. From germline, CDR1 is WSHSY and CDR2 SAAADI. Naive CD8 libraries came from around 18,000 to 910,000 sorted cells with 10%, 30% or 50% RNA. Previously published methods and listed TCR primers were used for the bulk TCR libraries. In TCRdb, the PCR reads were re-called with MiXCR into one record per CDR3 protein. The data hold about 640,000 distinct CDR3 sequences, with just under 20% observed a single time. Sequences were obtained from naive CD8+ T cells from blood, with Jurkat cell RNA spiked in. Subset reported: FACS-sorted CD8+CD4-CCR7+CD45RA+ naive T cells. This chain links TRBV10-2 with TRBJ2-3; 7 nucleotides line up with TRBD2. This TCR was sampled from a human donor in good health. Some libraries in this study had Jurkat cell RNA spiked in. Here the CDR3 DNA reads TGCGCCAGCAGTGAACCTAGCGGAGATACGCAGTATTTT. It translates to CASSEPSGDTQYF.